The sequence of this T cell receptor beta chain was determined in a study of cytomegalovirus exposure and HLA in healthy donors. Study-level findings and limits: In a later analysis, a missense DCLRE1C variant was linked to TCR beta V- and J-gene trimming.

Turning to this clone: Antigen: not known.

Both 60 Vbeta primers and 13 Jbeta primers went into the PCR. TCRdb keeps only in-frame clones here, not all; method: immunoSEQ multiplex PCR. The repertoire shows over 120,000 clones; the top ten hold approximately 1%. What was sequenced was PBMCs. The receptor comes from a male donor in good health and CMV-seronegative.

CDR3 loop: CASSGTGVTYNEQFF. Written as DNA, the CDR3 is TGCGCCAGCAGCGGAACAGGGGTCACCTACAATGAGCAGTTCTTC. The chain is built from TRBV5-1 and TRBJ2-1, with 7 nucleotides matching TRBD1. Germline assignment: CDR1 SGHRS and CDR2 YFSETQ. This CDR3 contains 15 residues. The J segment lost 2 bases and the V segment lost 4 bases, leaving 6 bases of the junction unmatched.